This T cell receptor beta chain was recorded in a study of a mutant IDH1 vaccine in newly diagnosed glioma. Study-wide context: Patients had received radiotherapy, temozolomide, or both previously, most receiving both.

CDR1 and CDR2 (germline): LNHNV, YYDKDF (reference sequence). Trimming cost V 6 bases and J 0 bases, with 12 bases left between them. The CDR3 sequence is 15 residues long. The time point denotes: baseline, week 1 (first vaccination visit). Treatment indicated: pre-vaccination baseline after standard-of-care therapy. Method: immunoSEQ multiplex PCR; TCRdb's copy keeps in-frame clones and lacks some. The repertoire holds about 38,000 clones, with roughly 92% as singletons. Sequences were derived from PBMCs, sampled from a glioma patient treated with radiotherapy, temozolomide or both. The V gene is TRBV15, the J gene TRBJ1-3; a possible D gene is TRBD1 (5 bases). This clonotype originated in a man between 18 and 35 years old with glioma. In nucleotides, the CDR3 is TGTGCCACCAGTTGGGGACGGATCTCTGGAAACACCATATATTTT. The encoded protein is CATSWGRISGNTIYF.